The 28 T cell receptor beta chains presented below share a single source sample, sequenced in a study of control samples from healthy donors and cancer patients (dated by TCRdb to the early 2020s). The library relied on the immunoSEQ multiplex PCR assay. This is the immuneACCESS table as TCRdb keeps it, with only in-frame sequences that have V and J called. A part of the clones is gone; compared with another copy, unresolved V genes explain less than half, and the rest is unexplained. Counted in this sample were 150,000 to 200,000 clones; more than 80% of them appeared once. Approximately 1.4% of the sample is taken by the ten largest. What was sequenced was blood. The source is a man in his thirties or forties in good health.

The chain's CDR3 is CASSTLKGGSTDTQYF. In DNA form, the CDR3 reads TGTGCCAGTAGTACCTTGAAGGGAGGTAGCACAGATACGCAGTATTTT. The rearrangement links TRBV19 to TRBJ2-3, with D tentatively TRBD2 (6 bases). CDR3 length: 16 residues. V was trimmed by 4 bases and J by 0 bases, leaving 14 bases between them. From germline, CDR1 is LNHDA and CDR2 SQIVND (reference sequence).

The rearrangement joins TRBV4-2 to TRBJ2-2, with 8 bases lining up with TRBD2. CDR3 length: 15 residues. Germline values: CDR1 LGHNA, CDR2 YNFKEQ. The V gene end was trimmed by 1 base and the J gene end by 4 bases; junction bases not matched to a gene: 2. CDR3 amino acids: CASSQVGGGTGELFF. The CDR3 DNA reads TGTGCCAGCAGCCAAGTCGGGGGGGGCACCGGGGAGCTGTTTTTT.

The chain has TRBV10-3 and TRBJ2-1, with D unclear. CDR1 and CDR2 from the germline V gene are ENHRY and SYGVKD. With 4 bases removed from V and 0 bases from J, the gap between germline ends came to 7 bases. This CDR3 is built from 14 residues. The CDR3 region has the DNA TGTGCCATCAGTGCGGTCAGCTCCTACAATGAGCAGTTCTTC. This gives the protein CAISAVSSYNEQFF.

V is TRBV9 and J is TRBJ1-2; 8 bases map to TRBD1. CDR3 size: 16 residues. Unmatched junction bases numbered 5, after V lost 0 bases and J lost 1 base. The V gene's germline CDR1 is SGDLS and CDR2 YYNGEE. This CDR3 is CASSVGLTGDNYGYTF. CDR3 coding DNA: TGTGCCAGCAGCGTAGGATTGACAGGGGATAACTATGGCTACACCTTC.

The DNA for the CDR3 is TGTGCCAGCAGCCCACTCGGACAGGACCACTCTGGGGCCAACGTCCTGACTTTC. Protein sequence: CASSPLGQDHSGANVLTF. The chain is built from TRBV5-6 and TRBJ2-6; 7 nucleotides agree with TRBD1. The CDR3 is 18 amino acids. J was trimmed by 0 bases and V by 4 bases; bases with no gene match: 10. Germline lookup yields CDR1 SGHDT and CDR2 YYEEEE.

The chain combines TRBV6-2 or TRBV6-3 with TRBJ2-3, with D tentatively TRBD1 (5 bases). Germline assignment: CDR1 MNHEY and CDR2 SVGEGT. Between the trimmed V and J ends, which lost 5 bases and 2 bases, there was a span of 14 bases. This CDR3 spans 15 amino acids. Written as DNA, the CDR3 is TGTGCCAGCAGTCCAAACGCAGGGTACACAGATACGCAGTATTTT. Its protein is CASSPNAGYTDTQYF.

The chain uses TRBV19 and TRBJ2-7; D is perhaps TRBD2 (7 bases). Germline CDR1 reads LNHDA; CDR2 reads SQIVND (reference sequence). V shed 2 bases and J shed 0 bases, with 17 bases lying between them. The length of the CDR3 is 17 residues. CDR3 loop: CASSINRGADVSYEQYF. DNA of the CDR3: TGTGCCAGTAGTATAAATCGGGGGGCGGACGTCTCCTACGAGCAGTACTTC.

The chain carries TRBV6-2 or TRBV6-3 and TRBJ2-5, with D uncertain. Deletions cut 1 base from V and 2 bases from J, with 11 bases between. The CDR3 totals 15 residues. CDR1 and CDR2 (germline): MNHEY, SVGEGT. The CDR3 DNA reads TGTGCCAGCAGTTACTTGCTCCGCCAACAAGAGACCCAGTACTTC. It codes for CASSYLLRQQETQYF.

V usage is TRBV6-2 or TRBV6-3 and J usage is TRBJ1-1; 9 bases map to TRBD1. Germline-derived CDR1 and CDR2 are MNHEY and SVGEGT. Losses at the gene ends were 2 bases for V and 8 bases for J; bases not matched to a gene: 9. The CDR3 runs 15 residues. This CDR3 is CASSYRTGVAGEAFF. The CDR3 DNA sequence: TGTGCCAGCAGTTACAGGACAGGGGTCGCAGGGGAAGCTTTCTTT.

This clone was recorded a few times. Written as DNA, the CDR3 is TGTGCCAGCAGTCAAGGGACCTACAGCCCCTATGGCTACACCTTC. Protein sequence: CASSQGTYSPYGYTF. The V and J genes are TRBV6-6 and TRBJ1-2, with D possibly being TRBD1 (5 bases). V lost 5 bases, J lost 4 bases, and 17 bases lay in between. The length of the CDR3 is 15 residues. Per germline, CDR1 MNHNY and CDR2 SVGAGI (reference sequence).

V usage is TRBV7-6 and J usage is TRBJ2-2; 7 nucleotides align to TRBD1. V dropped 5 bases and J dropped 2; count of bases not matched to a gene: 8. CDR1 is SGHVS, CDR2 FNYEAQ, per germline. CDR3 length: 16 residues. The CDR3, as DNA: TGTGCCAGCAGCCCGAGGGGGCCCAGCAACACCGGGGAGCTGTTTTTT. Its protein product is CASSPRGPSNTGELFF.

The chain uses TRBV1 and TRBJ2-5; the table gives TRBD2 as D, unverified against the DNA. TRBV1 is assigned pseudogene status. The CDR3 has 15 residues. The CDR3 DNA reads as TGCACCAGCAGCCAAGTGCCACGGTACCAAGAGACCCAGTACTTC. Translated: CTSSQVPRYQETQYF.

The rearrangement uses TRBV7-2 and TRBJ2-5; no definite D call. Germline V lookup: CDR1 SGHTA, CDR2 FQGNSA. The CDR3 extends over 13 amino acids. Trimming stripped 1 base from V and 6 bases from J, with 9 bases between. CDR3 sequence: CASSLDPQQTQYF. The CDR3 nucleotides are TGTGCCAGCAGCTTAGACCCTCAGCAGACCCAGTACTTC.

The chain carries TRBV6-5 and TRBJ2-1, with D possibly matching TRBD1 (6 bases). CDR3 size: 14 residues. Germline V lookup: CDR1 MNHEY, CDR2 SVGAGI. Deletions cut 11 bases from V and 0 bases from J, with 14 bases between. CDR3 residues: CAFARDNSYNEQFF. DNA for the CDR3: TGTGCCTTCGCCCGGGACAACTCCTACAATGAGCAGTTCTTC.

This rearrangement joins TRBV3-1 (or the pseudogene TRBV3-2) to TRBJ2-3, with D tentatively TRBD2 (5 bases). The CDR3 is 15 amino acids. Germline loops: CDR1 LGHDT, CDR2 YNNKEL (reference sequence). V was clipped by 0 bases and J by 3 bases, with 10 bases between them. The CDR3 reads CASSQDGSLTDTQYF. The CDR3 region has the DNA TGTGCCAGCAGCCAAGATGGGAGCCTTACAGATACGCAGTATTTT.

This clone was counted only a few times. Other DNA variants within this sample encode the same CDR3. The rearrangement links TRBV2 to TRBJ1-2, with D possibly matching TRBD1 (5 bases). Trimming removed 2 bases at V and 2 bases at J, with 12 bases between. Per the germline V gene, CDR1 is SNHLY and CDR2 is FYNNEI. CDR3 size: 15 residues. The CDR3 coding sequence is TGTGCCAGCAGTGAATCTCGGGCAGGGAACTATGGCTACACCTTC. The encoded protein is CASSESRAGNYGYTF.

CDR3 in amino acids: CASSSGQINYGYTF. As DNA, the CDR3 is TGTGCCAGCAGCTCGGGACAGATTAACTATGGCTACACCTTC. This chain links TRBV7-2 with TRBJ1-2, with 7 bases lining up with TRBD1. V lost 4 bases to trimming and J lost 1 base; unmatched junction nucleotides: 3. The germline CDR1 and CDR2 sequences are SGHTA and FQGNSA. The CDR3 consists of 14 residues.

This clone was seen a single time. This rearrangement joins TRBV6-5 to TRBJ1-4; D uncertain. Germline lookup yields CDR1 MNHEY and CDR2 SVGAGI. The V and J ends lost 6 bases and 0 bases respectively, with 11 bases between them. This CDR3 is built from 15 residues. The CDR3 coding sequence is TGTGCCAGCAGACTCGACCTCGCAACTAATGAAAAACTGTTTTTT. It translates to CASRLDLATNEKLFF.

The CDR3 DNA sequence: TGTGCCCCCATAAATGACTGGACTGGCGCTTTCTTT. Encoded protein: CAPINDWTGAFF. The V gene is TRBV24-1, the J gene TRBJ1-1; D uncertain. Trimming removed 12 bases from V and 11 bases from J, with 21 bases in between. This CDR3 comprises 12 residues. Germline lookup yields CDR1 KGHDR and CDR2 SFDVKD.

J is TRBJ1-1 and V is TRBV7-2; possible D gene TRBD1, 5 bases. V shed 2 bases and J shed 0 bases, with 19 bases lying between them. The germline gives CDR1 SGHTA, CDR2 FQGNSA. The CDR3 runs 18 residues. The CDR3 loop reads CASSLNPTGSGLNTEAFF. DNA for the CDR3: TGTGCCAGCAGCTTAAATCCCACCGGTTCAGGGTTGAACACTGAAGCTTTCTTT.

V and J are TRBV4-1 and TRBJ2-3; TRBD2 matches at 12 bases. CDR3 length equals 15 residues. Germline CDR1 MGHRA, CDR2 YSYEKL. Trimming removed 2 bases from V and 6 bases from J; junction bases left unmatched: 3. CDR3 loop: CASSQPTSGSDTQYF. DNA for the CDR3: TGCGCCAGCAGCCAACCGACTAGCGGGAGCGATACGCAGTATTTT.

This chain links TRBV30 with TRBJ2-5, with 9 bases that match TRBD2. The trim removed 5 bases at V and 2 bases at J, leaving 9 bases unmatched. Germline CDR1 is GTSNPN and CDR2 is SVGIG (reference sequence). The CDR3 has 15 amino acids. The CDR3 loop is CAWAGGGRNQETQYF. CDR3 sequence (DNA): TGTGCCTGGGCGGGGGGGGGCCGTAATCAAGAGACCCAGTACTTC.

This clone appeared once. The chain uses TRBV28 and TRBJ2-3; D ambiguous. Germline CDR1 reads MDHEN; CDR2 reads SYDVKM. This CDR3 has 16 residues. Trimming left V 6 bases short and J 0 bases short, with 16 bases between. Written as DNA, the CDR3 is TGTGCCAGCAGAGGAACCCGGCGGTTTAGCACAGATACGCAGTATTTT. Its translation is CASRGTRRFSTDTQYF.

This clone came up once. The junction does not match germline at one end; this may be a read error. The rearrangement joins TRBV7-8 to TRBJ2-5, with D perhaps TRBD1 (6 bases). CDR1 is SGHVS, CDR2 FQNEAQ, per germline. This CDR3 has 14 residues. The chain's CDR3 is CASSPGQPQGTQYF. The CDR3 DNA is TGTGCCAGCAGCCCGGGACAACCCCAAGGGACCCAGTACTTC.

This chain connects TRBV30 to TRBJ1-5; 7 nucleotides agree with TRBD1. There are 13 residues in the CDR3. Germline CDR1 GTSNPN, CDR2 SVGIG (reference sequence). Trimming took 6 bases from V and 2 from J; bases not matched to a gene: 4. The CDR3 is CACRGRGNQPQHF. The CDR3 DNA reads TGTGCCTGCAGGGGGAGGGGCAATCAGCCCCAGCATTTT.

The chain links TRBV2 to TRBJ1-2; D uncertain. The CDR3 loop spans 14 amino acids. The germline V gene has CDR1 SNHLY and CDR2 FYNNEI. Between the trimmed V and J ends, which lost 7 bases and 3 bases, there was a span of 15 bases. CDR3 amino acids: CASNPLGPDYGYTF. DNA for the CDR3: TGTGCCAGCAACCCCTTGGGCCCGGACTATGGCTACACCTTC.

The chain recombines TRBV11-2 with TRBJ2-5; 7 bases agree with TRBD2. Germline lookup yields CDR1 SGHAT and CDR2 FQNNGV. The J segment lost 4 bases and the V segment lost 3 bases, leaving 8 bases of the junction unmatched. The CDR3 sequence is 15 residues long. CDR3 nucleotides: TGTGCCAGCAGCTTTGGGACTAAGGTGGGAGAGACCCAGTACTTC. This sequence encodes CASSFGTKVGETQYF.

This chain links TRBV7-6 with TRBJ2-3; 8 bases map to TRBD2. This CDR3 contains 15 residues. The ends lost 0 bases at V and 1 base at J; junction bases unmatched: 0. Germline CDR1 and CDR2: SGHVS and FNYEAQ. In nucleotides, the CDR3 is TGTGCCAGCAGCTTAGCTAGCGGGGGCACAGATACGCAGTATTTT. It yields the protein CASSLASGGTDTQYF.